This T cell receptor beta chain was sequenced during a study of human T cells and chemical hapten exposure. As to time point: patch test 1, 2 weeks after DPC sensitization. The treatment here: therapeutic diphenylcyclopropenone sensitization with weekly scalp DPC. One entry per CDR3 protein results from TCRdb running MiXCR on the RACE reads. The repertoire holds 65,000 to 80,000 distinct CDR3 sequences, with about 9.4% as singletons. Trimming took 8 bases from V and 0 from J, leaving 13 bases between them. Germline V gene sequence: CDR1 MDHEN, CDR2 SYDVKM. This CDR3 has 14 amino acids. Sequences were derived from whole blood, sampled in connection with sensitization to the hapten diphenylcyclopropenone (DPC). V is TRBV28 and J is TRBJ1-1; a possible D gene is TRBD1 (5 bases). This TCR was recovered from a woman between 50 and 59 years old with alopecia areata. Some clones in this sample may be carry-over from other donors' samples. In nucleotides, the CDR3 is TGTGCCAGCCACTCGGCAGGGTTGAACACTGAAGCTTTCTTT. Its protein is CASHSAGLNTEAFF.